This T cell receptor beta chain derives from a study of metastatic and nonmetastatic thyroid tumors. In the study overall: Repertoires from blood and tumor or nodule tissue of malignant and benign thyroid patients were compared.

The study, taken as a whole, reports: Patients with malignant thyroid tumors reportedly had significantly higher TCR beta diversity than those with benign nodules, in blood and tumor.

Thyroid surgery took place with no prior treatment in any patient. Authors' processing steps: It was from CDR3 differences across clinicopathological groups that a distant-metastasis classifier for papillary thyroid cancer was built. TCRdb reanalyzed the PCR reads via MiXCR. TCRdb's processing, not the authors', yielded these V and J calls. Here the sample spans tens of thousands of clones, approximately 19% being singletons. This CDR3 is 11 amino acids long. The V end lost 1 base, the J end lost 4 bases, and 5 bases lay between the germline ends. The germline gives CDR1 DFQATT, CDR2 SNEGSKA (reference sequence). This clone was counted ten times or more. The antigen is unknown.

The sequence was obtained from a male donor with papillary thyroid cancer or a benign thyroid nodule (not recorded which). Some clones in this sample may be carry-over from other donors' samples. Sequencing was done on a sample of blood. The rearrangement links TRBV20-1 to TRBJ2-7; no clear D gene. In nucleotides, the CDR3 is TGCAGTGCTAGAGCGTTGTACGAGCAGTACTTC. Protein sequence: CSARALYEQYF.